Sequencing of this T cell receptor beta chain was carried out in a study of T cells in Graves' hyperthyroidism and ophthalmopathy. With V trimmed by 3 bases and J by 6 bases, 5 bases remained unmatched. Germline lookup yields CDR1 MDHEN and CDR2 SYDVKM. This CDR3 spans 14 amino acids. This clonotype was found many times. What it binds is not known. Study-wide results and caveats: For ophthalmopathy, model prediction preceded onset by a median around 7 months.

Amplification targeted TCR beta CDR3 regions from RNA transcripts. HTBI primers drove first-round RT-PCR of the TCR CDR3. TCRdb processed the multiplex PCR reads anew with MiXCR; each CDR3 protein has one entry. The data show approximately 300,000 distinct CDR3 sequences, 16% seen once. The TCR comes from a man aged 25 to 45 with Graves' hyperthyroidism. This rearrangement joins TRBV28 to TRBJ2-7; TRBD1 matches at 10 bases. The source material was blood. The CDR3 protein is CASSLTGTGVEQYF. The CDR3 bases are TGTGCCAGCAGTTTGACCGGGACAGGGGTCGAGCAGTACTTC.